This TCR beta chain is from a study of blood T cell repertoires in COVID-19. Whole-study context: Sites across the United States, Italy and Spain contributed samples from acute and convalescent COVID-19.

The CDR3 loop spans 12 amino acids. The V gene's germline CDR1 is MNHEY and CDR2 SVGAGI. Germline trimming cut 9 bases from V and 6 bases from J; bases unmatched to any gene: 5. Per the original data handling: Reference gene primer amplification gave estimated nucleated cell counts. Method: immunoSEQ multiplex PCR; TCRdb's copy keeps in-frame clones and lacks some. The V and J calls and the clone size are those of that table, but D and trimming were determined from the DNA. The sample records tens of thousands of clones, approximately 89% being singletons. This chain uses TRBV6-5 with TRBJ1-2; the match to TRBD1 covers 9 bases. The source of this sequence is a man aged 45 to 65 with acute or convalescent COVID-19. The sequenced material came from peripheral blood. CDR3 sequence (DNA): TGTGCCAGTACTACAGGGGGCAATGGCTACACCTTC. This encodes CASTTGGNGYTF.